This T cell receptor beta chain was retrieved from a study of identical twins. TCRdb independently ran MiXCR on the 5' RACE reads; one entry per CDR3 protein. The sample lists over 200,000 distinct CDR3 sequences, over 8% occurring once. Germline CDR1 and CDR2: DFQATT and SNEGSKA (reference sequence). Deletions cut 3 bases from V and 4 bases from J, with 18 bases between. This CDR3 region has 15 residues. The study's findings and limits: A lower insertion count was a feature of abundant cord blood beta clonotypes, with no such feature in memory repertoires.

In regard to this clonotype: The antigen is not known.

Sequencing was done on a sample of memory (CD45RO+) T cells sorted from blood. V and J are TRBV20-1 and TRBJ1-2, with D tentatively TRBD1 (5 bases). This sequence was found in a woman aged 18-29 years in good health. CDR3 sequence: CSARGQYGDVYGYTF. The CDR3 nucleotides read TGCAGTGCTAGGGGGCAGTACGGAGATGTCTATGGCTACACCTTC.